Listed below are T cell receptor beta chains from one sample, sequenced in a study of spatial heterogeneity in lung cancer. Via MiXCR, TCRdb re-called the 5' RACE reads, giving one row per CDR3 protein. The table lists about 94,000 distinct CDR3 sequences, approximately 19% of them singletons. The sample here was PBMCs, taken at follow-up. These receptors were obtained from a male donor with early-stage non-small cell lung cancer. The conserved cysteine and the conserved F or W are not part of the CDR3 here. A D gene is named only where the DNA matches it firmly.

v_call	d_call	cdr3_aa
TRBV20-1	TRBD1	SARQGQGKDTQY
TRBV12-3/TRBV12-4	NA	ASTGPSTDTQY
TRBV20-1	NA	SAQDRLAKNIQY
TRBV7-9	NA	ASSPFYEGGELF
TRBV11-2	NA	ASSRPPGSEAF
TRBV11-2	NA	ASSSYSGQLNYGYT
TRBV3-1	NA	ASSLRNYGYT
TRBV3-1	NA	ASSQAEGGPYEQY
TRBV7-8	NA	ASSPGRGYTEAF
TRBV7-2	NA	ASSLGASPSTDTQY
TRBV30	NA	AWSGLLGNSPLH
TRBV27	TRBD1	ASRGTGKAF
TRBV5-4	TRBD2	ASSRAGGSSYNEQF
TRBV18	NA	ASSLQEMNTEAF
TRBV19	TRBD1	ASTSRGLQGSNQPQH
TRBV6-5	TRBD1	ASSYSDRGGQY
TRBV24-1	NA	ATLPGELF